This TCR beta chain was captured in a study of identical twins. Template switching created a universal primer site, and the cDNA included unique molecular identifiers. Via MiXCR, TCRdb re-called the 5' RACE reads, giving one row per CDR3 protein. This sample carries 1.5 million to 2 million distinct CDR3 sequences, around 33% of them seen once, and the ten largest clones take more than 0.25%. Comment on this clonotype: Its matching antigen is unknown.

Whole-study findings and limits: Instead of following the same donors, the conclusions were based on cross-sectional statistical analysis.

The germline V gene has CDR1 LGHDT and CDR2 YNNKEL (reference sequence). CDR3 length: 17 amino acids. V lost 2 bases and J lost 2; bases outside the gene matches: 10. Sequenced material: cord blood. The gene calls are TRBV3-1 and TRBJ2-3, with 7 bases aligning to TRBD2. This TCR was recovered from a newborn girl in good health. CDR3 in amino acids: CASSQNAGLGDTDTQYF. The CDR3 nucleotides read TGTGCCAGCAGCCAAAATGCCGGACTAGGGGACACAGATACGCAGTATTTT.